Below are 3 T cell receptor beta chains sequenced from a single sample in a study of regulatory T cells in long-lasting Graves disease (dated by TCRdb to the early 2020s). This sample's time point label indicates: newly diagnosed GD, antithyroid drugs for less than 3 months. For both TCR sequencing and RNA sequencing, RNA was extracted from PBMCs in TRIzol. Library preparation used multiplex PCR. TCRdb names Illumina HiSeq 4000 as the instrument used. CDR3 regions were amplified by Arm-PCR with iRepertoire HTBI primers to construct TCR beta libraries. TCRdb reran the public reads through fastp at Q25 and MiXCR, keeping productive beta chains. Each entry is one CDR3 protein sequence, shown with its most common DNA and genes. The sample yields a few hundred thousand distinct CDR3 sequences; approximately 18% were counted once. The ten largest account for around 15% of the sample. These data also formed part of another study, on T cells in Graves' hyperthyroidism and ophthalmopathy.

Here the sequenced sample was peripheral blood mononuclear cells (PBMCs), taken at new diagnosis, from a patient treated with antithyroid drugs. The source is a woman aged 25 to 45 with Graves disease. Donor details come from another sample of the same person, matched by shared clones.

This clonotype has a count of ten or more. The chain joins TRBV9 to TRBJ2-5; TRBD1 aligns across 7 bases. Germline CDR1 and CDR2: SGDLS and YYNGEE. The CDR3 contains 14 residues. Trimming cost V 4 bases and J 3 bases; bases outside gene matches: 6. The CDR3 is CASSLRGQEETQYF. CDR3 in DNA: TGTGCCAGCAGCCTACGAGGACAGGAAGAGACCCAGTACTTC. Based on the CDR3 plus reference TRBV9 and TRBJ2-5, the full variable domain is DSGVTQTPKHLITATGQRVTLRCSPRSGDLSVYWYQQSLDQGLQFLIQYYNGEERAKGNILERFSAQQFPDLHSELNLSSLELGDSALYFCASSLRGQEETQYFGPGTRLLVL.

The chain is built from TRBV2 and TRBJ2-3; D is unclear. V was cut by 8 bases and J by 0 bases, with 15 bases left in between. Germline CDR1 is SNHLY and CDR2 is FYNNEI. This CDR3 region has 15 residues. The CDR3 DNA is TGTGCCAGCTATTCCGGGTACTCTAGCACAGATACGCAGTATTTT. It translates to CASYSGYSSTDTQYF.

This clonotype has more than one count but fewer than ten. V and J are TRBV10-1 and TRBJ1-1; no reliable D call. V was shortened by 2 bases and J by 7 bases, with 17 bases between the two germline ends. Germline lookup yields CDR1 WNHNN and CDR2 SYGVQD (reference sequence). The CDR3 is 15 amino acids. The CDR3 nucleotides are TGCGCCAGCAGTGAGCGGGCAGCGGGGTTTGGTGAAGCTTTCTTT. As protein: CASSERAAGFGEAFF.